This T cell receptor (beta chain) was retrieved from a study of blood T cell repertoires in COVID-19. The length of the CDR3 is 15 residues. Germline V gene lookup returns CDR1 MNHEY and CDR2 SVGAGI. J was trimmed by 2 bases and V by 6 bases; bases with no gene match: 6. Data came from immunoSEQ multiplex PCR; TCRdb stores just in-frame clones and leaves some out. The sample consists of over 300,000 clones, around 89% of them appearing once. This TCR derives from a man younger than 35 with active or convalescent COVID-19. Sequencing was done on a sample of peripheral blood. The V and J genes are TRBV6-5 and TRBJ2-7; 11 positions agree with TRBD2. The CDR3: CASSSGTSGTYEQYF. In DNA, the CDR3 is TGTGCCAGCAGCTCCGGGACTAGCGGAACCTACGAGCAGTACTTC.